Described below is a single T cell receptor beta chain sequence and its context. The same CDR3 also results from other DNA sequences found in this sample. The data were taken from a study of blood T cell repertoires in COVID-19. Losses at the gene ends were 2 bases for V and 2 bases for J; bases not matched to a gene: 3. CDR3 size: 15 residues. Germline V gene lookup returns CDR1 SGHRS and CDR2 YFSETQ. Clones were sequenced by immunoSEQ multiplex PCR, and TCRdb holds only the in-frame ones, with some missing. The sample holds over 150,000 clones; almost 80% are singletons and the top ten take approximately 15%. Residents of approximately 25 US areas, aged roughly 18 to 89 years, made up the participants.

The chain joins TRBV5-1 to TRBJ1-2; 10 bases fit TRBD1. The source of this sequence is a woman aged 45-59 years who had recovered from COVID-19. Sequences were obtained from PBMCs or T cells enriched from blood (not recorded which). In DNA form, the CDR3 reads TGCGCCAGCAGCTTTACGGGACAGGGGAACTATGGCTACACCTTC. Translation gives CASSFTGQGNYGYTF.